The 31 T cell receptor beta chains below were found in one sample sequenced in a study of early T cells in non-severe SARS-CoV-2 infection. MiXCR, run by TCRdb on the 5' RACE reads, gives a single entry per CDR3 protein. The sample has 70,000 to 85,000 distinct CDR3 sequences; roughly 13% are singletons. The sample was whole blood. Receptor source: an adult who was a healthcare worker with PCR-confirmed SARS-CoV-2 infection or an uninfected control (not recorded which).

The DNA for the CDR3 is TGTGCCAGCTCACCACAGACAGGGGTGAACACTGAAGCTTTCTTT. Protein sequence: CASSPQTGVNTEAFF. The chain carries TRBV18 and TRBJ1-1; 8 nucleotides line up with TRBD1. The germline gives CDR1 KGHSH, CDR2 LQKENI. The CDR3 extends over 15 amino acids. V was clipped by 1 base and J by 0 bases; unmatched bases: 1. The whole variable domain, filled in from reference TRBV18 and TRBJ1-1, reads NAGVMQNPRHLVRRRGQEARLRCSPMKGHSHVYWYRQLPEEGLKFMVYLQKENIIDESGMPKERFSAEFPKEGPSILRIQQVVRGDSAAYFCASSPQTGVNTEAFFGQGTRLTVV.

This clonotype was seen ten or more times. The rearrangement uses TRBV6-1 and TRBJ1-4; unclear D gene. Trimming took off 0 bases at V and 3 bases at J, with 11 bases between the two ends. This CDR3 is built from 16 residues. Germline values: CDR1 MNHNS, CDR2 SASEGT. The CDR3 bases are TGTGCCAGCAGTGAAGCCTTTGGACGGTCTAATGAAAAACTGTTTTTT. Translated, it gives CASSEAFGRSNEKLFF.

The CDR3 is CASSLMLGEDGYTF. For the CDR3, the DNA is TGCGCCAGCAGCTTGATGCTGGGGGAAGATGGCTACACCTTC. The chain employs TRBV5-1 and TRBJ1-2; a possible D gene is TRBD1 (5 bases). Germline assignment: CDR1 SGHRS and CDR2 YFSETQ. V was trimmed by 1 base and J by 6 bases, leaving 13 bases between them. The CDR3 sequence is 14 residues long.

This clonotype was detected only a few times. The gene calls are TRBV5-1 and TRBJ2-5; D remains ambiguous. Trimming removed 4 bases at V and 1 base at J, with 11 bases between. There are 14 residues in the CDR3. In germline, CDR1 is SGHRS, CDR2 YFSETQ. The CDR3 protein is CASSLSPGQETQYF. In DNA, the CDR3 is TGCGCCAGCAGCCTGAGCCCGGGCCAAGAGACCCAGTACTTC. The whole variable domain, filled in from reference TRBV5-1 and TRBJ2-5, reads KAGVTQTPRYLIKTRGQQVTLSCSPISGHRSVSWYQQTPGQGLQFLFEYFSETQRNKGNFPGRFSGRQFSNSRSEMNVSTLELGDSALYLCASSLSPGQETQYFGPGTRLLVL.

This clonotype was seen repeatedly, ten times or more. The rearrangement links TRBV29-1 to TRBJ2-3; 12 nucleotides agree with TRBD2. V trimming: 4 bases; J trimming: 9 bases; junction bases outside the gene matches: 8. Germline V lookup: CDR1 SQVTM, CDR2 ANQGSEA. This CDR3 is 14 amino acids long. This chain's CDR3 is CSVGTSGGSRTQYF. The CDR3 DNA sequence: TGCAGCGTTGGAACTAGCGGGGGGTCCAGGACGCAGTATTTT.

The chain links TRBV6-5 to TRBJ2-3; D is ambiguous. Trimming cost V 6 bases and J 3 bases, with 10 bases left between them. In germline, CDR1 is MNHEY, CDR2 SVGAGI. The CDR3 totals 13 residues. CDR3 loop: CASRPPATDTQYF. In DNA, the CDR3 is TGTGCCAGCAGGCCCCCGGCGACAGATACGCAGTATTTT.

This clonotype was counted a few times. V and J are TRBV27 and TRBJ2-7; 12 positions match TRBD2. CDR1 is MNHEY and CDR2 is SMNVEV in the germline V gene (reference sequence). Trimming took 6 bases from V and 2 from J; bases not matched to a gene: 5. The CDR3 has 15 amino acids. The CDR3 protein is CASSETSGGAYEQYF. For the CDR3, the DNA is TGTGCCAGCAGCGAGACTAGCGGGGGAGCCTACGAGCAGTACTTC.

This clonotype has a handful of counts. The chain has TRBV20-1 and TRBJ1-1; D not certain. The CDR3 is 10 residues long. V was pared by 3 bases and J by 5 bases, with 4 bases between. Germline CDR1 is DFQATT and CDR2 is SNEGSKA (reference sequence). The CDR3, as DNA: TGCAGTGCTAGCGGGACTGAAGCTTTCTTT. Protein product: CSASGTEAFF.

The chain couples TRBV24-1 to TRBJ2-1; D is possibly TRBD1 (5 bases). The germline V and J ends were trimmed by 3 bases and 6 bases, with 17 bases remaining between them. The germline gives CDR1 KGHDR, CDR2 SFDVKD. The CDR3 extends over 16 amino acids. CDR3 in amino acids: CATSDPTRRGRNEQFF. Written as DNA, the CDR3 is TGTGCCACCAGTGATCCGACAAGAAGGGGCCGCAATGAGCAGTTCTTC.

The CDR3 protein is CASSQYQAQDGYTF. The CDR3 coding sequence is TGCGCCAGCAGCCAATATCAGGCGCAGGATGGCTACACCTTC. The chain has TRBV4-1 and TRBJ1-2; no clear D gene. V shed 2 bases and J shed 6 bases, with 13 bases lying between them. Germline CDR1 MGHRA, CDR2 YSYEKL. The CDR3 totals 14 residues.

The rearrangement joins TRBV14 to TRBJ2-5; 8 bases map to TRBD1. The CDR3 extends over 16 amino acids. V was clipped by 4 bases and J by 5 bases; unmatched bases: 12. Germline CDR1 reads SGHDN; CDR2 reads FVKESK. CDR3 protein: CASSPLDRVSTETQYF. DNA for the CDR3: TGTGCCAGCAGCCCGTTGGACAGGGTATCGACTGAGACCCAGTACTTC.

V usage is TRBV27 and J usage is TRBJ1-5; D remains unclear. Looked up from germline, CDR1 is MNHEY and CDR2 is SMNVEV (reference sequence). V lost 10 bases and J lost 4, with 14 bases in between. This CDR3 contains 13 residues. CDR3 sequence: CATRVSPNQPQHF. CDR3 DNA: TGTGCCACTCGGGTCTCCCCAAATCAGCCCCAGCATTTT.

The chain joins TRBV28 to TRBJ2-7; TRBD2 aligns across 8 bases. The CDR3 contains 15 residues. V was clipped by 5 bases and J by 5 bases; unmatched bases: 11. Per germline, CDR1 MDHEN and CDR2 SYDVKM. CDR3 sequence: CASSHSGARIDEQYF. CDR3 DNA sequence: TGTGCCAGCAGTCATAGCGGGGCCCGTATTGACGAGCAGTACTTC.

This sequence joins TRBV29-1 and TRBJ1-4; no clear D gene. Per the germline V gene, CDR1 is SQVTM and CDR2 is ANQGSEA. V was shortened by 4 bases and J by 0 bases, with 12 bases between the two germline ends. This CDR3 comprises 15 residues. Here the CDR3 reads CSVGSPSATNEKLFF. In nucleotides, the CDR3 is TGCAGCGTTGGAAGCCCCTCTGCAACTAATGAAAAACTGTTTTTT.

The CDR3 DNA reads as TGTGCCAGCAGTCCTCCTCGGCGGAACAGTATGATCTCCTACGAGCAGTACTTC. This translates into CASSPPRRNSMISYEQYF. The J gene is TRBJ2-7, the V gene TRBV28; D is unclear. Germline CDR1 reads MDHEN; CDR2 reads SYDVKM. V was cut by 5 bases and J by 0 bases, with 23 bases left in between. CDR3 length: 18 amino acids. The whole variable domain, remainder taken from reference TRBV28 and TRBJ2-7, is DVKVTQSSRYLVKRTGEKVFLECVQDMDHENMFWYRQDPGLGLRLIYFSYDVKMKEKGDIPEGYSVSREKKERFSLILESASTNQTSMYLCASSPPRRNSMISYEQYFGPGTRLTVT.

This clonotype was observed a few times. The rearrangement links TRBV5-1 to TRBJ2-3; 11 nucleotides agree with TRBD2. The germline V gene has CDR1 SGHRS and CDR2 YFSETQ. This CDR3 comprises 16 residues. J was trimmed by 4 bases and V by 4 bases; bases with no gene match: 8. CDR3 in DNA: TGCGCCAGCAGCCCCTTGACTAGCGGGATGTCAGATACGCAGTATTTT. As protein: CASSPLTSGMSDTQYF.

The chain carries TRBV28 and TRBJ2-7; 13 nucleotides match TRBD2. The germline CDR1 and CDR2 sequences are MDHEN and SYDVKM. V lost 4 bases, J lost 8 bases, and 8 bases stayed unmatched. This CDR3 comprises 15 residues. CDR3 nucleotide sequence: TGTGCCAGCAGTTCCCCCGGGACTAGCGGGAATCAGCAGTACTTC. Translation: CASSSPGTSGNQQYF.

In nucleotides, the CDR3 is TGTGCCAGCAGCTTCAATAGGGGGCCTTACGAGCAGTACTTC. This sequence encodes CASSFNRGPYEQYF. V usage is TRBV7-9 and J usage is TRBJ2-7, with 7 bases matching TRBD1. V lost 3 bases to trimming and J lost 4 bases; unmatched junction nucleotides: 6. Germline loops: CDR1 SEHNR, CDR2 FQNEAQ (reference sequence). There are 14 residues in the CDR3.

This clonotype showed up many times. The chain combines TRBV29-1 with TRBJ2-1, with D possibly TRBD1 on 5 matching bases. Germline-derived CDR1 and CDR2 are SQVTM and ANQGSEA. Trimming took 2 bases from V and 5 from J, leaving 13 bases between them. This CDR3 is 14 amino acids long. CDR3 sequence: CSVESGFTNNEQFF. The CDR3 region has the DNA TGCAGCGTTGAATCAGGGTTCACCAACAATGAGCAGTTCTTC.

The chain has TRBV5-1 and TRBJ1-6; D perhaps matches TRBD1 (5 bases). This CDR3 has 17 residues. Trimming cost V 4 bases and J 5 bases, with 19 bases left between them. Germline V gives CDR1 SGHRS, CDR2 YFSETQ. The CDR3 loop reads CASSDVLRDGHNSPLHF. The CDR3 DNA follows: TGCGCCAGCAGCGACGTGCTCCGGGACGGCCATAATTCACCCCTCCACTTT. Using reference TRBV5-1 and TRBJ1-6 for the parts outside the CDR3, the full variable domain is KAGVTQTPRYLIKTRGQQVTLSCSPISGHRSVSWYQQTPGQGLQFLFEYFSETQRNKGNFPGRFSGRQFSNSRSEMNVSTLELGDSALYLCASSDVLRDGHNSPLHFGNGTRLTVT.

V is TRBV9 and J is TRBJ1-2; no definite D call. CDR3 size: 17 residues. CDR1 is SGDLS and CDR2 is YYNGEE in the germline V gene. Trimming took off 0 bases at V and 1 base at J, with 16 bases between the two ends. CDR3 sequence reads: CASSVAPREPINYGYTF. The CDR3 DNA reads TGTGCCAGCAGCGTAGCTCCTCGGGAGCCAATTAACTATGGCTACACCTTC.

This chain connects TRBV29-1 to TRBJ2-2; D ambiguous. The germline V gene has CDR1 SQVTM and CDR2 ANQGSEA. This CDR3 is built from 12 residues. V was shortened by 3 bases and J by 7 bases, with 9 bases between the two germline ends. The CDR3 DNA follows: TGCAGCGTTGAGGGCTTTGGCGGGGAGCTGTTTTTT. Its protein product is CSVEGFGGELFF.

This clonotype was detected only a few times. The CDR3: CATSDLTSGYTGELFF. In DNA form, the CDR3 reads TGTGCCACCAGTGATTTAACTAGCGGATACACCGGGGAGCTGTTTTTT. The V and J genes are TRBV24-1 and TRBJ2-2, with 8 positions matching TRBD2. CDR1 is KGHDR, CDR2 SFDVKD, per germline. This CDR3 has 16 residues. J lost 3 bases, V lost 1 base, and 3 bases had no gene match.

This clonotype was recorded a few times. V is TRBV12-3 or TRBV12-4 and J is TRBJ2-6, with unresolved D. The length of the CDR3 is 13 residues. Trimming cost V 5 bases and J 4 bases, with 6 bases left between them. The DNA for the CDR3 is TGTGCCAGCAGTCCCGCGGGGGCCAACGTCCTGACTTTC. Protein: CASSPAGANVLTF.

CDR3 nucleotide sequence: TGTGCCAGCAGCTTCGGAGCGGAGAGCTATGGCTACACCTTC. It is translated as CASSFGAESYGYTF. The chain links TRBV7-2 to TRBJ1-2; D is undetermined. Trimming took 3 bases from V and 4 from J, leaving 12 bases between them. CDR1 SGHTA and CDR2 FQGNSA come from the germline V gene. This CDR3 comprises 14 residues.

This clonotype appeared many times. The CDR3 is CASSQGTLRAGYNEQFF. The CDR3 nucleotides read TGCGCCAGCAGCCAAGGCACACTGAGAGCTGGCTACAATGAGCAGTTCTTC. The rearrangement uses TRBV4-1 and TRBJ2-1; D remains ambiguous. Trimming took 1 base from V and 3 from J, leaving 16 bases between them. From germline, CDR1 is MGHRA and CDR2 YSYEKL. This CDR3 is 17 amino acids long.

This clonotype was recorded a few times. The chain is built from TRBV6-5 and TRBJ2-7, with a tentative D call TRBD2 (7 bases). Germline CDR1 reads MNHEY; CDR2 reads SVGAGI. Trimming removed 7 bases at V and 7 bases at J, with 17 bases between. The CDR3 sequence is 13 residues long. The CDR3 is CASKGGPGREQYF. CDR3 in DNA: TGTGCCAGCAAGGGGGGGCCCGGACGAGAGCAGTACTTC.

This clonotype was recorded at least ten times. CDR3 nucleotides: TGTGCCAGCCAGTTCTCTGGGGCCAACGTCCTGACTTTC. Its protein is CASQFSGANVLTF. V gene TRBV6-5 combines with J gene TRBJ2-6; D gene ambiguous. Germline loops: CDR1 MNHEY, CDR2 SVGAGI. V was trimmed by 8 bases and J by 0 bases, leaving 5 bases between them. This CDR3 region has 13 residues.

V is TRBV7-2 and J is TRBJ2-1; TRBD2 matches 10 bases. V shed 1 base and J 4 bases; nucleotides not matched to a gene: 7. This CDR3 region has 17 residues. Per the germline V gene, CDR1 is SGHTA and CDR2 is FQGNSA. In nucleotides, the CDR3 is TGTGCCAGCAGCTTAGGCCTAGCGGGAGTTATTTACAATGAGCAGTTCTTC. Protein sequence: CASSLGLAGVIYNEQFF. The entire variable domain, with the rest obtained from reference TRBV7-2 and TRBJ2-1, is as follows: GAGVSQSPSNKVTEKGKDVELRCDPISGHTALYWYRQSLGQGLEFLIYFQGNSAPDKSGLPSDRFSAERTGGSVSTLTIQRTQQEDSAVYLCASSLGLAGVIYNEQFFGPGTRLTVL.

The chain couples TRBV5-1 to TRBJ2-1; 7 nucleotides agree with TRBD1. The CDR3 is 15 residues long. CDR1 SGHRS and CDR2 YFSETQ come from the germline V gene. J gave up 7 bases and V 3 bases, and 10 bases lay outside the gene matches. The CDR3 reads CASSYTGDLGNEQFF. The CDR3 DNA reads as TGCGCCAGCAGCTACACAGGGGATCTAGGGAATGAGCAGTTCTTC. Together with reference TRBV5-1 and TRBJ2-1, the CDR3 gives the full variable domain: KAGVTQTPRYLIKTRGQQVTLSCSPISGHRSVSWYQQTPGQGLQFLFEYFSETQRNKGNFPGRFSGRQFSNSRSEMNVSTLELGDSALYLCASSYTGDLGNEQFFGPGTRLTVL.

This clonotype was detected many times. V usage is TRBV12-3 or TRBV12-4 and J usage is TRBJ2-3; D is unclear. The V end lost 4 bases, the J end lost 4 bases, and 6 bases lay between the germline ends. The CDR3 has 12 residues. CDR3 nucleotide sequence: TGTGCCAGCAGTTGGGGTGCAGATACGCAGTATTTT. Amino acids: CASSWGADTQYF.